The 8 T cell receptor beta chains listed next were all sequenced from one sample in a study of T cells after posttransplantation cyclophosphamide. Profiled with immunoSEQ multiplex PCR; TCRdb holds only in-frame clones, not every one. This sample comprises about 33,000 clones, none seen once only. The sample was PBMCs. The receptors stem from a young woman in good health and a related stem cell transplant donor.

This clone was detected many times. The chain combines TRBV10-3 with TRBJ1-2; 9 bases are a match to TRBD1. Germline V gives CDR1 ENHRY, CDR2 SYGVKD. The CDR3 is 14 amino acids. V lost 3 bases, J lost 4 bases, and 3 bases stayed unmatched. The CDR3 bases are TGTGCCATCAGTGAAGGACAGGGGACCTATGGCTACACCTTC. The encoded protein is CAISEGQGTYGYTF.

This clone was seen many times. This rearrangement joins TRBV4-3 to TRBJ1-1; D unresolved. The V and J ends lost 0 bases and 7 bases respectively, with 12 bases between them. The CDR3 sequence is 14 residues long. CDR1 is LGHNA and CDR2 is YSLEER in the germline V gene. This CDR3 reads CASSQDWSADEAFF. The CDR3 DNA reads TGCGCCAGCAGCCAAGATTGGTCGGCGGATGAAGCTTTCTTT.

In this sample, this clone turned up many times. The V and J genes are TRBV19 and TRBJ2-2; 7 nucleotides line up with TRBD1. The CDR3 sequence is 14 residues long. V gave up 10 bases and J gave up 0 bases; unmatched junction bases: 5. Germline values: CDR1 LNHDA, CDR2 SQIVND (reference sequence). The CDR3 is CATPDRSNTGELFF. The CDR3 nucleotides read TGTGCCACCCCGGACAGGTCGAACACCGGGGAGCTGTTTTTT.

This clone turned up a few times. J is TRBJ2-2 and V is TRBV5-1, with D possibly being TRBD1 (5 bases). Trimming took off 3 bases at V and 1 base at J, with 10 bases between the two ends. Germline values: CDR1 SGHRS, CDR2 YFSETQ. The CDR3 covers 15 residues. The CDR3 DNA is TGCGCCAGCAGCTCAGGACAATTGAACACCGGGGAGCTGTTTTTT. It yields the protein CASSSGQLNTGELFF.

This clone was detected a few times. The CDR3 nucleotides read TGTGCCACTTCAATGGGGGGGCTAAACACAGATACGCAGTATTTT. This translates into CATSMGGLNTDTQYF. The gene calls are TRBV19 and TRBJ2-3; D might be TRBD2 (7 bases). The CDR3 extends over 15 amino acids. V was pared by 10 bases and J by 2 bases, with 19 bases between. In germline, CDR1 is LNHDA, CDR2 SQIVND (reference sequence).

The table lists this clone with a few counts. V and J are TRBV6-2 or TRBV6-3 and TRBJ2-5, with 12 positions matching TRBD2. V gave up 2 bases and J gave up 0 bases; unmatched junction bases: 4. The CDR3 sequence is 17 residues long. Germline CDR1 and CDR2: MNHEY and SVGEGT. This CDR3 is CASSYPRLAGDQETQYF. In DNA form, the CDR3 reads TGTGCCAGCAGTTACCCTCGACTAGCGGGGGACCAAGAGACCCAGTACTTC.

The chain combines TRBV30 with TRBJ1-6; no reliable D call. Germline V CDR1 and CDR2: GTSNPN, SVGIG (reference sequence). The V end lost 4 bases, the J end lost 9 bases, and 13 bases lay between the germline ends. CDR3 length equals 13 residues. Here the CDR3 reads CAWTSTHLSPLHF. CDR3 DNA: TGTGCCTGGACCTCCACACATCTTTCACCCCTCCACTTT.

At least ten counts were recorded for this clone. The rearrangement uses TRBV29-1 and TRBJ2-1; a possible D gene is TRBD1 (7 bases). V lost 4 bases and J 6 bases, leaving 13 bases between the germline ends. Germline-derived CDR1 and CDR2 are SQVTM and ANQGSEA. The CDR3 has 13 residues. CDR3 protein: CSVGRGDVNEQFF. The CDR3 DNA reads as TGCAGCGTTGGCAGGGGGGATGTCAATGAGCAGTTCTTC.